This is a list of T cell receptor beta chains from one sample in a study of beta chain features in type 1 diabetes. Measured with immunoSEQ multiplex PCR; TCRdb has only the in-frame clones, and not every one. The sample lists about 650,000 clones; over 10% were seen once. Sequenced sample: naive CD4+ T cells from blood. Source of these receptors: a young man with type 1 diabetes. Each CDR3 is given with its conserved first and last residue. The D gene is left open where the match is weak. The size entry is marked missing in some rows and otherwise reads once, few, many or a size class.

J,size,V,D,CDR3,DNA
TRBJ2-7,.,TRBV12-5,.,CASGPDNYEQYF,TGTGCTAGTGGTCCGGATAATTACGAGCAGTACTTC
TRBJ1-2,.,TRBV9,TRBD1,CASSAVGQGANYGYTF,TGTGCCAGCAGCGCGGTGGGACAGGGGGCAAACTATGGCTACACCTTC
TRBJ1-2,.,TRBV2,.,CASSEQGRTYGYTF,TGTGCCAGCAGTGAACAGGGGAGGACCTATGGCTACACCTTC
TRBJ2-7,.,TRBV9,.,CASSDRDGADEQYF,TGTGCCAGCAGCGACCGGGACGGGGCCGACGAGCAGTACTTC
TRBJ2-4,.,TRBV18,.,CASSPRETFLAKNIQYF,TGTGCCAGCTCACCACGGGAGACTTTCCTAGCCAAAAACATTCAGTACTTC
TRBJ2-1,few,TRBV6-6,.,CASRDLRNEQFF,TGTGCCAGCCGAGACCTCCGCAATGAGCAGTTCTTC
TRBJ2-3,.,TRBV5-1,.,CASSPAGEFTDTQYF,TGCGCCAGCAGCCCCGCAGGGGAATTCACAGATACGCAGTATTTT
TRBJ2-7,few,TRBV28,TRBD1,CASINRGPLYEQYF,TGTGCCAGCATAAACAGGGGGCCGTTGTACGAGCAGTACTTC
TRBJ1-2,.,TRBV5-1,.,CASSLGTTNYGYTF,TGCGCCAGCAGCTTAGGGACAACTAACTATGGCTACACCTTC
TRBJ2-5,few,TRBV4-3,TRBD2,CASSSGGGLQETQYF,TGCGCCAGCAGCAGCGGCGGGGGACTACAAGAGACCCAGTACTTC
TRBJ2-5,.,TRBV6-5,.,CASRGRAEETQYF,TGTGCCAGCAGAGGGCGGGCGGAAGAGACCCAGTACTTC
TRBJ1-3,.,TRBV25-1,TRBD1,CASSESPGQFSGNTIYF,TGTGCCAGCAGTGAAAGTCCGGGACAGTTCTCTGGAAACACCATATATTTT
TRBJ2-2,few,TRBV29-1,TRBD1,CSARGGQGAVGELFF,TGCAGCGCCCGAGGGGGGCAGGGGGCCGTCGGGGAGCTGTTTTTT
TRBJ2-6,few,TRBV10-3,.,CAISVEQPGANVLTF,TGTGCCATCAGTGTCGAGCAACCTGGGGCCAACGTCCTGACTTTC
TRBJ2-3,few,TRBV5-1,TRBD2,CASSPGSSGGLDTQYF,TGCGCCAGCAGCCCCGGATCTAGCGGGGGGTTGGATACGCAGTATTTT
TRBJ2-3,few,TRBV28,.,CASSLGTRSTDTQYF,TGTGCCAGCAGTCTCGGAACACGGAGCACAGATACGCAGTATTTT
TRBJ1-6,few,TRBV14,.,CASSRRGVNNSPLHF,TGTGCCAGCAGCAGACGAGGGGTAAATAATTCACCCCTCCACTTT
TRBJ2-2,few,TRBV2,.,CASSELSGELFF,TGTGCCAGCAGTGAATTAAGCGGGGAGCTGTTTTTT
TRBJ1-1,.,TRBV7-6,TRBD1,CASSLEMGQANTEAFF,TGTGCCAGCAGCTTAGAAATGGGACAGGCGAACACTGAAGCTTTCTTT
TRBJ2-3,few,TRBV9,.,CASSVRSGTDTQYF,TGTGCCAGCAGCGTACGTAGCGGCACAGATACGCAGTATTTT
TRBJ2-5,.,TRBV7-7,TRBD2,CASSRTSGDQETQYF,TGTGCTAGCAGCCGAACTAGCGGCGACCAAGAGACCCAGTACTTC
TRBJ1-1,few,TRBV7-9,.,CASSPLRGRAAENTEAFF,TGTGCCAGCAGCCCCCTGAGGGGGAGGGCGGCGGAGAACACTGAAGCTTTCTTT
TRBJ1-3,.,TRBV7-7,TRBD1,CASSPGTGISGNTIYF,TGTGCTAGCAGCCCCGGGACAGGGATATCTGGAAACACCATATATTTT
TRBJ1-2,.,TRBV4-3,.,CASSQEGGYGYTF,TGCGCCAGCAGCCAAGAGGGTGGCTATGGCTACACCTTC
TRBJ2-5,few,TRBV2,.,CASSETRSGHETQYF,TGTGCCAGCAGTGAAACCAGGAGCGGGCACGAGACCCAGTACTTC